This TCR beta chain was sequenced for a study of blood T cell repertoires in COVID-19. About the research overall: From the United States, Italy and Spain came samples of acute and convalescent COVID-19. PBMCs, B-cell-depleted T cells, or T cells were the source of the cDNA or gDNA that made up the material.

This study enrolled people aged 18 to 89 from around 26 US geographic areas. Authors' analysis steps: Amplified reference gene primers provided the basis for estimating nucleated cell counts. Measured with immunoSEQ multiplex PCR; TCRdb has only the in-frame clones, and not every one. For V, J and clone size, that table is used; D and trimming come from the DNA. The sample gives a few hundred thousand clones, approximately 88% of which show up once; more than 1% is in the top ten. CDR3 length equals 15 residues. Trimming took 0 bases from V and 7 from J, leaving 15 bases between them. Germline assignment: CDR1 MNHEY and CDR2 SMNVEV (reference sequence).

The sequenced sample was PBMCs or T cells enriched from blood (not recorded which). The chain is built from TRBV27 and TRBJ1-2, with D possibly matching TRBD1 (5 bases). The source is a woman between 35 and 50 years old with acute COVID-19. CDR3 protein: CASSLSPGLPGGYTF. Here the CDR3 DNA reads TGTGCCAGCAGTTTATCCCCAGGGCTGCCGGGTGGCTACACCTTC.